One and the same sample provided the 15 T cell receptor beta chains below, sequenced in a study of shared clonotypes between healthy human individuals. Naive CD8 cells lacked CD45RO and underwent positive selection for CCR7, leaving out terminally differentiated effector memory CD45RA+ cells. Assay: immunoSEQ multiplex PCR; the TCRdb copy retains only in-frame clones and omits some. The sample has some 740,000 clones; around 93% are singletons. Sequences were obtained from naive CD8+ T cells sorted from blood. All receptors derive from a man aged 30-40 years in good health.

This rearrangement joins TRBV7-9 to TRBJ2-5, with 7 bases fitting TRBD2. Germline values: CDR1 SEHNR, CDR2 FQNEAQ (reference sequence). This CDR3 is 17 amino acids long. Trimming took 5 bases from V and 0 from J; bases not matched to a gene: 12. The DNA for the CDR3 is TGTGCCAGCAGCGTCCATCCTAGCGGAGACTACCAAGAGACCCAGTACTTC. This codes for CASSVHPSGDYQETQYF.

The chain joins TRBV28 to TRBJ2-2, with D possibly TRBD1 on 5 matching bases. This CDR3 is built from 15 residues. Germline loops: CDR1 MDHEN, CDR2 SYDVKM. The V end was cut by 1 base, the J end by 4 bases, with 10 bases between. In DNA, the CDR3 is TGTGCCAGCAGTTTATTTGGGGCAGGCACCGGGGAGCTGTTTTTT. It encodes CASSLFGAGTGELFF.

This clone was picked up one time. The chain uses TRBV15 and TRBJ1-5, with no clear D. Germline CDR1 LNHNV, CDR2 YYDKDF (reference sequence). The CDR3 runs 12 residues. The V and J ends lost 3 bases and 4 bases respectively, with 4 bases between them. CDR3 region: CATSRKNQPQHF. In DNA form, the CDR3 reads TGTGCCACCAGCAGGAAAAATCAGCCCCAGCATTTT.

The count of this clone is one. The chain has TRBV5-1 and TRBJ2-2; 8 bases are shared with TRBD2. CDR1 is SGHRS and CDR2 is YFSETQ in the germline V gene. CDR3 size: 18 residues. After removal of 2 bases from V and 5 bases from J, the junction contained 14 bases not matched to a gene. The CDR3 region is CASSFGFSGGPGTGELFF. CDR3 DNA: TGCGCCAGCAGCTTCGGTTTTTCGGGAGGGCCGGGGACCGGGGAGCTGTTTTTT.

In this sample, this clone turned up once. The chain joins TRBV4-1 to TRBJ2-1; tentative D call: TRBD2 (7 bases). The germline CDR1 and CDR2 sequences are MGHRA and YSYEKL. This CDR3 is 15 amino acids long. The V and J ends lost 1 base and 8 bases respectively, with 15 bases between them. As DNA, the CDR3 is TGCGCCAGCAGCCAAGGCCTAGGGGGGGCCCATGAGCAGTTCTTC. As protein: CASSQGLGGAHEQFF.

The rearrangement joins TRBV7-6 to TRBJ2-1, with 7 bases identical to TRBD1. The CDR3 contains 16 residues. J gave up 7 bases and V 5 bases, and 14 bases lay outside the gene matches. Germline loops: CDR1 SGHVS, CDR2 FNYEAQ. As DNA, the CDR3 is TGTGCCAGCAGCCCGTCCCGGGACAGACCGAAAAATGAGCAGTTCTTC. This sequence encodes CASSPSRDRPKNEQFF.

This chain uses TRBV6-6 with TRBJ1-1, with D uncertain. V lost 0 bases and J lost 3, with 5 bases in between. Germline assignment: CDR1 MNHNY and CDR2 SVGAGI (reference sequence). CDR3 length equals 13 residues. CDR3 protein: CASSYSDDTEAFF. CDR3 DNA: TGTGCCAGCAGTTACTCAGATGACACTGAAGCTTTCTTT.

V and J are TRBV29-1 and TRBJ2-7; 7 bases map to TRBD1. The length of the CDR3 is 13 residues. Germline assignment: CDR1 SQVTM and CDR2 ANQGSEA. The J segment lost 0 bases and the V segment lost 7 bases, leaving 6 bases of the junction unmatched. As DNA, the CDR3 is TGCAGCGCCCTGGACAGGATCTCCTACGAGCAGTACTTC. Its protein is CSALDRISYEQYF.

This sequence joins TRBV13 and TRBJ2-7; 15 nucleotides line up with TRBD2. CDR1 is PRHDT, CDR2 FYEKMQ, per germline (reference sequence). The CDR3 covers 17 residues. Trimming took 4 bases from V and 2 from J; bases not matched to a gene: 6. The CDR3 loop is CASSSTGTSGGPYEQYF. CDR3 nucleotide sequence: TGTGCCAGCAGCTCAACCGGGACTAGCGGGGGGCCCTACGAGCAGTACTTC. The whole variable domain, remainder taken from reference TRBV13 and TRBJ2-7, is AAGVIQSPRHLIKEKRETATLKCYPIPRHDTVYWYQQGPGQDPQFLISFYEKMQSDKGSIPDRFSAQQFSDYHSELNMSSLELGDSALYFCASSSTGTSGGPYEQYFGPGTRLTVT.

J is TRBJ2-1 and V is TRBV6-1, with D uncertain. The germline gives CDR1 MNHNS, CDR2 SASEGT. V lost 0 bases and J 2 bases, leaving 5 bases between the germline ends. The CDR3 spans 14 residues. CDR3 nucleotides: TGTGCCAGCAGTGAAGCAATTGCCTACAATGAGCAGTTCTTC. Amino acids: CASSEAIAYNEQFF.

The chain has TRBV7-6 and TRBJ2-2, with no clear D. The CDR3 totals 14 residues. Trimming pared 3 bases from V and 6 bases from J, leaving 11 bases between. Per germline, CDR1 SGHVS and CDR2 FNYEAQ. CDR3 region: CASSLDVLAGELFF. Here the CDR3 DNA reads TGTGCCAGCAGCTTGGACGTTCTCGCCGGGGAGCTGTTTTTT. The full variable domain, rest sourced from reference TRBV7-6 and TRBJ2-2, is GAGVSQSPRYKVTKRGQDVALRCDPISGHVSLYWYRQALGQGPEFLTYFNYEAQQDKSGLPNDRFSAERPEGSISTLTIQRTEQRDSAMYRCASSLDVLAGELFFGEGSRLTVL.

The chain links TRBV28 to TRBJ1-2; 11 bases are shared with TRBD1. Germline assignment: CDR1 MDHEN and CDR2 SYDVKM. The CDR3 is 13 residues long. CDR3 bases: TGTGGATCCCAAGGGGACAGGGGGTATGGCTACACCTTC. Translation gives CGSQGDRGYGYTF.

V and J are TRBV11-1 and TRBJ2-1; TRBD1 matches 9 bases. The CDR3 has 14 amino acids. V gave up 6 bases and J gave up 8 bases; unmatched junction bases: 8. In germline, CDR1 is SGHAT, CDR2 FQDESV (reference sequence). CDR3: CASSRQGDGDEQFF. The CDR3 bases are TGTGCCAGCAGTCGACAGGGGGACGGGGATGAGCAGTTCTTC.

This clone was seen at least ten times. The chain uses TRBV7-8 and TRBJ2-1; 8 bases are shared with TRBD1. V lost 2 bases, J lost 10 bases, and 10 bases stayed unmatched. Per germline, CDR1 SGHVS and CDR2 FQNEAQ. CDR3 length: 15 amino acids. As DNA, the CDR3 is TGTGCCAGCAGCTTAATGACAGGGGCCACAGACGAGCAGTTCTTC. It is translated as CASSLMTGATDEQFF. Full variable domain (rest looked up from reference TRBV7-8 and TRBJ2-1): GAGVSQSPRYKVAKRGQDVALRCDPISGHVSLFWYQQALGQGPEFLTYFQNEAQLDKSGLPSDRFFAERPEGSVSTLKIQRTQQEDSAVYLCASSLMTGATDEQFFGPGTRLTVL.

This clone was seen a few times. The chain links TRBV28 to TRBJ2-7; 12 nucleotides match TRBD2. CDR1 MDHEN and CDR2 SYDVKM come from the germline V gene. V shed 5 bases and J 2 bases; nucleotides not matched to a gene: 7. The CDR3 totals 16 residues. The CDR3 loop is CASSQTSGRRPYEQYF. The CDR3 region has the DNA TGTGCCAGCAGTCAAACTAGCGGGAGGAGGCCCTACGAGCAGTACTTC.